The clone carrying this TCR beta chain was seen once. Its target is not known. Germline loops: CDR1 GTSNPN, CDR2 SVGIG (reference sequence). J gave up 5 bases and V 5 bases, and 5 bases lay outside the gene matches. This CDR3 comprises 13 residues. From the reads, TCRdb called clonotypes with MiXCR, one entry per CDR3 protein. The sample has around 120,000 distinct CDR3 sequences; 20% to 30% are singletons. The sample originates from a study of T cell repertoires in cytomegalovirus infection. Study overall: Both a matching HLA type and CMV infection were indicated by public TCR beta signatures.

Findings and caveats of the study: Individuals carrying CMV plus the relevant HLA were identified by cumulative frequency of public TCR beta families.

This receptor was taken from a human donor in good health (CMV status not recorded). Some clones in this sample may be carry-over from other donors' samples. Sequencing was performed on PBMCs, sequenced either directly or after in vitro stimulation (not recorded which). This chain links TRBV30 with TRBJ2-3; TRBD2 aligns across 9 bases. The CDR3 DNA sequence: TGTGCCTGGTCTAGCGGGACGGTAGATACGCAGTATTTT. Amino acids: CAWSSGTVDTQYF. Full variable domain (outside the CDR3, taken from reference TRBV30 and TRBJ2-3): SQTIHQWPATLVQPVGSPLSLECTVEGTSNPNLYWYRQAAGRGLQLLFYSVGIGQISSEVPQNLSASRPQDRQFILSSKKLLLSDSGFYLCAWSSGTVDTQYFGPGTRLTVL.